The 27 T cell receptor beta chains given below trace back to one sample, sequenced in a study of OX40 agonist ivuxolimab in advanced cancers. Assay used: immunoSEQ multiplex PCR; TCRdb lists only in-frame clones, some missing. The sample lists about 110,000 clones, over 85% occurring once. The sample consisted of CD4+ or CD8+ T cells sorted from blood, taken in a trial of the OX40 agonist ivuxolimab. These receptors all stem from an adult with an advanced solid tumor such as melanoma, head and neck, liver or kidney cancer.

The rearrangement links TRBV28 to TRBJ1-5; D call uncertain. CDR3 length: 14 amino acids. The germline V gene encodes CDR1 MDHEN and CDR2 SYDVKM. Trimming shortened V by 10 bases and J by 0 bases, and 13 bases separated the two germline ends. CDR3 residues: CATQEINSNQPQHF. DNA for the CDR3: TGTGCCACCCAAGAGATCAATAGCAATCAGCCCCAGCATTTT.

V and J are TRBV28 and TRBJ2-1; D is unresolved. V was trimmed by 3 bases and J by 8 bases, leaving 5 bases between them. The V gene's germline CDR1 is MDHEN and CDR2 SYDVKM. The CDR3 covers 11 residues. CDR3 in DNA: TGTGCCAGCAGTTTTCTTCATGAGCAGTTCTTC. Amino acid sequence: CASSFLHEQFF.

The CDR3 nucleotides read TGTGCCAGCAGCCCAAAGGCCAGGGTCTATGGCTACACCTTC. Translating gives CASSPKARVYGYTF. This sequence joins TRBV7-2 and TRBJ1-2; TRBD1 might be the D (5 bases). The CDR3 runs to 14 residues. With 5 bases removed from V and 4 bases from J, the gap between germline ends came to 14 bases. The germline V gene encodes CDR1 SGHTA and CDR2 FQGNSA.

V and J are TRBV6-1 and TRBJ1-1, with D unclear. Per germline, CDR1 MNHNS and CDR2 SASEGT. The CDR3 has 13 residues. V shed 5 bases and J shed 1 base, with 8 bases lying between them. In DNA form, the CDR3 reads TGTGCCAGCAGTAAACGCAAGAACACTGAAGCTTTCTTT. Amino acids: CASSKRKNTEAFF.

The chain is built from TRBV5-1 and TRBJ1-2; a weak D match, TRBD1 (5 bases). Trimming pared 1 base from V and 0 bases from J, leaving 13 bases between. The CDR3 consists of 16 residues. Germline loops: CDR1 SGHRS, CDR2 YFSETQ. CDR3 sequence: CASSLIPGWANYGYTF. In DNA, the CDR3 is TGCGCCAGCAGCTTGATACCAGGGTGGGCTAACTATGGCTACACCTTC.

CDR3 DNA sequence: TGTGCCAGCTCACCGGAAGGGGACAGCGAGCAGTACTTC. It translates to CASSPEGDSEQYF. This chain connects TRBV18 to TRBJ2-5; 7 bases agree with TRBD1. The closer fit of TRBJ2-7 to the DNA end suggests the J call may be wrong. This CDR3 has 13 residues. Germline CDR1 is KGHSH and CDR2 is LQKENI.

This clone was detected only once. This chain links TRBV4-2 with TRBJ2-1, with D perhaps matching TRBD1 (5 bases). The CDR3 runs to 12 residues. V lost 0 bases, J lost 10 bases, and 7 bases lay in between. The germline gives CDR1 LGHNA, CDR2 YNFKEQ. Written as DNA, the CDR3 is TGTGCCAGCAGCCAAGATCGACAGGAGCAGTTCTTC. Translating it yields CASSQDRQEQFF.

The chain employs TRBV6-6 and TRBJ1-6, with a weak D call TRBD1 (5 bases). This CDR3 is 15 amino acids long. CDR1 is MNHNY, CDR2 SVGAGI, per germline (reference sequence). Trimming cost V 7 bases and J 7 bases, with 17 bases left between them. In nucleotides, the CDR3 is TGTGCCAGCACCACCCCGGGGGACGGAAATTCACCCCTCCACTTT. Its translation is CASTTPGDGNSPLHF.

V and J are TRBV2 and TRBJ1-1, with D hard to call. Trimming left V 8 bases short and J 5 bases short, with 18 bases between. Germline lookup yields CDR1 SNHLY and CDR2 FYNNEI. The CDR3 loop spans 14 amino acids. Here the CDR3 DNA reads TGTGCCAGCTTGCCGTGGAGGATGGGGACTGAAGCTTTCTTT. Translating gives CASLPWRMGTEAFF.

This clone occurred a few times. The V and J genes are TRBV30 and TRBJ2-7; TRBD1 is a possible D gene (6 bases). CDR1 is GTSNPN and CDR2 is SVGIG in the germline V gene (reference sequence). The CDR3 consists of 15 residues. Trimming shortened V by 0 bases and J by 2 bases, and 14 bases separated the two germline ends. CDR3: CAWSVSTGLAYEQYF. The CDR3 DNA sequence: TGTGCCTGGAGTGTCTCGACAGGCCTAGCCTACGAGCAGTACTTC.

The chain employs TRBV23-1 and TRBJ1-4, with 10 bases identical to TRBD1. TRBV23-1 qualifies as an ORF whose function is uncertain. Unmatched junction bases numbered 12, after V lost 6 bases and J lost 8 bases. This CDR3 has 16 residues. CDR3: CASSPRTGTGDEKLFF. The CDR3 DNA reads as TGCGCCAGCAGCCCCCGGACCGGGACAGGGGACGAAAAACTGTTTTTT.

The CDR3 loop is CASSAPSGTANTGELFF. The CDR3 nucleotides are TGTGCCAGCAGTGCCCCTTCGGGGACTGCAAACACCGGGGAGCTGTTTTTT. This chain connects TRBV28 to TRBJ2-2; the D gene is possibly TRBD2 (6 bases). V lost 5 bases and J lost 2, with 18 bases in between. Germline CDR1 reads MDHEN; CDR2 reads SYDVKM. This CDR3 spans 17 amino acids.

The chain joins TRBV7-2 to TRBJ1-1, with D possibly being TRBD1 (5 bases). Germline V gives CDR1 SGHTA, CDR2 FQGNSA. This CDR3 is 13 amino acids long. V dropped 1 base and J dropped 7 bases, with 10 bases sitting between them. This CDR3 reads CASSLDGGDEAFF. CDR3 nucleotide sequence: TGTGCCAGCAGCTTAGACGGGGGAGATGAAGCTTTCTTT.

V and J are TRBV4-1 and TRBJ2-5; 15 bases line up with TRBD2. Trimming cost V 4 bases and J 4 bases; bases outside gene matches: 13. The germline CDR1 and CDR2 sequences are MGHRA and YSYEKL. The CDR3 totals 19 residues. The DNA of the CDR3 is TGCGCCAGCAGCCCCCGGGGGGGGACTAGCGGGAGGATTGGAGAGACCCAGTACTTC. Its translation is CASSPRGGTSGRIGETQYF.

This clone appeared a few times. The rearrangement links TRBV29-1 to TRBJ2-7; D may match TRBD1 or TRBD2 (5 bases each). The CDR3 length is 14 residues. In germline, CDR1 is SQVTM, CDR2 ANQGSEA. V was shortened by 4 bases and J by 2 bases, with 15 bases between the two germline ends. The CDR3 DNA sequence: TGCAGCGTTGTAGACGGGGCTACTACCTACGAGCAGTACTTC. It is translated as CSVVDGATTYEQYF.

V is TRBV2 and J is TRBJ2-3; 9 bases match TRBD2. V shed 1 base, J shed 3 bases, and the junction held 2 bases outside the gene matches. This CDR3 contains 15 residues. CDR1 is SNHLY, CDR2 FYNNEI, per germline. The DNA for the CDR3 is TGTGCCAGCAGTGAAGGCGGGAGGGGAACAGATACGCAGTATTTT. It specifies CASSEGGRGTDTQYF.

This chain connects TRBV9 to TRBJ1-1, with D unclear. V was shortened by 7 bases and J by 0 bases, with 10 bases between the two germline ends. Germline V CDR1 and CDR2: SGDLS, YYNGEE. This CDR3 spans 13 amino acids. The CDR3 loop reads CASATTVNTEAFF. DNA for the CDR3: TGTGCCAGCGCGACGACGGTGAACACTGAAGCTTTCTTT.

The CDR3 reads CAWTGANVLTF. The CDR3 nucleotides read TGTGCCTGGACCGGGGCCAACGTCCTGACTTTC. V gene TRBV30 combines with J gene TRBJ2-6; D is unclear. Trimming pared 4 bases from V and 4 bases from J, leaving 2 bases between. Germline V gene lookup returns CDR1 GTSNPN and CDR2 SVGIG (reference sequence). This CDR3 comprises 11 residues.

CDR3 protein: CASSSSDSPLGSQPQHF. CDR3 coding DNA: TGTGCCAGCAGCTCCTCGGACAGCCCCTTAGGCAGTCAGCCCCAGCATTTT. V and J are TRBV5-8 and TRBJ1-5; possibly TRBD1 for D (6 bases). The germline V gene encodes CDR1 SGHTS and CDR2 YDEGEE. This CDR3 contains 17 residues. V lost 3 bases to trimming and J lost 6 bases, with 22 bases between them.

This clone occurred once. The gene calls are TRBV4-3 and TRBJ1-2, with D uncertain. CDR1 and CDR2 from the germline V gene are LGHNA and YSLEER. V lost 0 bases and J lost 4, with 15 bases in between. The CDR3 covers 16 residues. The CDR3, as DNA: TGCGCCAGCAGCCAAGATTACGGAAGGAGCATCTATGGCTACACCTTC. This codes for CASSQDYGRSIYGYTF.

The chain has TRBV7-6 and TRBJ1-1; D unresolved. In germline, CDR1 is SGHVS, CDR2 FNYEAQ. Trimming shortened V by 0 bases and J by 0 bases, and 8 bases separated the two germline ends. The CDR3 has 15 residues. CDR3 nucleotides: TGTGCCAGCAGCTTAGCGGGAGGGATGAACACTGAAGCTTTCTTT. Its translation: CASSLAGGMNTEAFF.

The gene calls are TRBV15 and TRBJ2-1; D uncertain. Germline-derived CDR1 and CDR2 are LNHNV and YYDKDF (reference sequence). V was shortened by 1 base and J by 10 bases, with 11 bases between the two germline ends. This CDR3 contains 13 residues. The CDR3 DNA reads as TGTGCCACCAGCAGAGGGATGTTGTCGGAGCAGTTCTTC. Translated, it gives CATSRGMLSEQFF.

The table lists this clone with a few counts. The chain is built from TRBV10-3 and TRBJ2-7; D not certain. Looked up from germline, CDR1 is ENHRY and CDR2 is SYGVKD. The ends were cut back, 10 bases at V and 6 bases at J, with 19 bases in the middle. This CDR3 contains 13 residues. The CDR3 coding sequence is TGTGCCACCAGGATGGCCCCGCGAGGCGAGCAGTACTTC. It is translated as CATRMAPRGEQYF.

The genes are TRBV7-3 and TRBJ2-7; tentative D call: TRBD2 (5 bases). Germline V CDR1 and CDR2: SGHTA, FQGTGA. The CDR3 runs to 14 residues. With 5 bases removed from V and 0 bases from J, the gap between germline ends came to 11 bases. In nucleotides, the CDR3 is TGTGCCAGCAGCGAAAGCGGCACCTCCTACGAGCAGTACTTC. It translates to CASSESGTSYEQYF.

This chain links TRBV19 with TRBJ1-5; weak D call: TRBD1 (5 bases). Germline V CDR1 and CDR2: LNHDA, SQIVND (reference sequence). Between the trimmed V and J ends, which lost 3 bases and 2 bases, there was a span of 11 bases. The CDR3 has 15 residues. The CDR3 DNA sequence: TGTGCCAGTAGTATGGGGCAGGGAGGCAATCAGCCCCAGCATTTT. It yields the protein CASSMGQGGNQPQHF.

The genes are TRBV19 and TRBJ2-4, with 10 positions matching TRBD2. Germline-derived CDR1 and CDR2 are LNHDA and SQIVND (reference sequence). This CDR3 contains 15 residues. The J segment lost 7 bases and the V segment lost 6 bases, leaving 9 bases of the junction unmatched. The CDR3 sequence: CASSSSGSLWNIQYF. The DNA for the CDR3 is TGTGCCAGTAGCTCTAGCGGGAGCCTTTGGAACATTCAGTACTTC.

V usage is TRBV6-5 and J usage is TRBJ1-1; 7 nucleotides agree with TRBD1. The germline V gene encodes CDR1 MNHEY and CDR2 SVGAGI. V shed 4 bases and J 4 bases; nucleotides not matched to a gene: 3. The CDR3 length is 13 residues. The CDR3 DNA is TGTGCCAGCAGTTCTCCAGGGGGCACTGAAGCTTTCTTT. It encodes CASSSPGGTEAFF.